Listed below are T cell receptor beta chains from one sample, sequenced in a study of OX40 agonist ivuxolimab in advanced cancers. Clones were sequenced by immunoSEQ multiplex PCR, and TCRdb holds only the in-frame ones, with some missing. This repertoire shows some 68,000 clones, 83% found once; its top ten account for approximately 1.4%. The specimen comprised CD4+ or CD8+ T cells sorted from blood, sampled in a trial of the OX40 agonist ivuxolimab. The receptors originated from an adult with an advanced solid tumor such as melanoma, head and neck, liver or kidney cancer. Both conserved end residues are trimmed from each CDR3. Not every row has a clone size; where given, it reads once, few, many or a size class.

size	V	J	CDR3
-	TRBV18	TRBJ2-7	ASSTTGVEQY
-	TRBV4-2	TRBJ2-7	ASSQVVKPYYEQY
many	TRBV7-2	TRBJ2-7	ASSSPGRSEQY
-	TRBV6-1	TRBJ2-1	ASSSGQRNNEQF
-	TRBV7-8	TRBJ2-7	ASSLGLPGKTDYEQY
once	TRBV12-5	TRBJ1-2	ASEPQGGYGYT
-	TRBV11-2	TRBJ2-7	ASSSARRTYEQY
few	TRBV18	TRBJ1-2	ASSPGQGSGLDGYT
-	TRBV6-1	TRBJ1-3	ATQRGNTIY
-	TRBV11-2	TRBJ2-7	ASSSQGTYEQY
-	TRBV5-6	TRBJ2-4	ASSVGQGRNIQY
-	TRBV5-1	TRBJ1-2	ASTQGANYGYT
-	TRBV2	TRBJ1-2	ASSESGAFLYGYT
-	TRBV5-1	TRBJ2-5	ASSEGTGGSETQY
-	TRBV5-1	TRBJ2-3	ASKRAGSTDTQY
-	TRBV30	TRBJ1-5	AWRRDSNQPQH
-	TRBV27	TRBJ2-2	ASSLRARGTGGTGELF
-	TRBV5-4	TRBJ2-1	ASSPAGGSYNEQF
-	TRBV2	TRBJ1-4	ASRDTGTGITEKLF
-	TRBV6-5	TRBJ1-5	ASSSWNGGGQPQH
-	TRBV7-6	TRBJ2-7	ASSLKGSLYEQY
-	TRBV5-1	TRBJ2-7	ASGTTGALSYEQY
medium-sized	TRBV14	TRBJ1-1	ASSQGTGTEAF
once	TRBV14	TRBJ1-4	ASSQKMWFNEKLF
once	TRBV10-3	TRBJ1-1	AIKTAMIGEAF
-	TRBV19	TRBJ1-6	ASSIVGAPLH
-	TRBV25-1	TRBJ2-7	ASSVTGQGASEQY
-	TRBV11-3	TRBJ2-2	ASSLRGTGELF
-	TRBV6-6	TRBJ2-1	ASSYGTSGDQDEQF
-	TRBV2	TRBJ2-1	ASEVGGLAIGEQF
-	TRBV21-1	TRBJ2-5	ASSKNPGRETQY
many	TRBV6-5	TRBJ1-4	ASRTSTNEKLF
-	TRBV6-5	TRBJ1-1	ASMTGIMNTEAF
-	TRBV5-1	TRBJ2-1	ASSSTRGGAWNEQF
-	TRBV7-9	TRBJ2-5	ASSFLLGAEETQY
once	TRBV7-9	TRBJ2-3	ASSPRASGGRLTDTQY
once	TRBV4-1	TRBJ1-4	ASSQEGRAGEKLF
-	TRBV5-4	TRBJ2-1	ASSLDQGSYNEQF
-	TRBV6-5	TRBJ2-5	ASGRGGGETQY
-	TRBV6-1	TRBJ1-3	ASSEGRSMAGNTIY
-	TRBV6-5	TRBJ1-2	ASTSGTGGPY
-	TRBV7-2	TRBJ2-7	ASSAPGRAYEQY
-	TRBV6-5	TRBJ2-3	ASSRLADTQY
-	TRBV2	TRBJ1-6	ASSEYGRGSSYNSPLH
-	TRBV5-1	TRBJ1-3	ASSLAGDSGNTIY
-	TRBV19	TRBJ2-1	ASSLDSLRRNEQF
-	TRBV10-3	TRBJ2-5	ATRDGHEETQY
-	TRBV6-5	TRBJ1-2	ASRQGGGYT
-	TRBV6-1	TRBJ1-3	ASSAFSSGNTIY
-	TRBV5-5	TRBJ1-2	ASSWAGTGIYGYT
-	TRBV19	TRBJ2-3	ASRRAGATDTQY
-	TRBV7-2	TRBJ2-3	ASSSLGTQY
once	TRBV9	TRBJ2-7	ASSVGPGSSYEQY
once	TRBV19	TRBJ1-1	ASSILDNVGTEAF